This T cell receptor (beta chain) was captured by sequencing in a study of CD4 T cells in relation to SARS-CoV-2 and coronaviruses. Study-wide background: No peptide or an HIV-1 Nef peptide pool served as negative control. Study-level findings and limits: About 65% of donors had memory CD4+ clonotypes crossrecognizing SARS-CoV-2 and common cold coronavirus spike. The cross-reactivity analysis covered only spike protein, not other viral proteins.

Assay: immunoSEQ multiplex PCR; the TCRdb copy retains only in-frame clones and omits some. The sample lists about 22,000 clones, 70% to 85% occurring once. The unexposed donors gave CD4+ T cells in about 2010-2018, prior to COVID-19. The cells were cultured for 9 to 11 days before CD4+ T cells were isolated. With regard to this clone: What it binds is unknown.

This CDR3 spans 17 amino acids. Germline-derived CDR1 and CDR2 are LGHDT and YNNKEL (reference sequence). The germline V and J ends were trimmed by 0 bases and 3 bases, with 12 bases remaining between them. The sample comprised CD4+ T cells from PBMCs, cultured in vitro. The sequence derives from a human donor in good health. The chain combines TRBV3-1 (or the pseudogene TRBV3-2) with TRBJ2-6; D possibly matches TRBD1 or TRBD2 (6 bases each). The CDR3: CASSQDWGAGGANVLTF. The DNA for the CDR3 is TGTGCCAGCAGCCAAGACTGGGGGGCGGGTGGGGCCAACGTCCTGACTTTC.